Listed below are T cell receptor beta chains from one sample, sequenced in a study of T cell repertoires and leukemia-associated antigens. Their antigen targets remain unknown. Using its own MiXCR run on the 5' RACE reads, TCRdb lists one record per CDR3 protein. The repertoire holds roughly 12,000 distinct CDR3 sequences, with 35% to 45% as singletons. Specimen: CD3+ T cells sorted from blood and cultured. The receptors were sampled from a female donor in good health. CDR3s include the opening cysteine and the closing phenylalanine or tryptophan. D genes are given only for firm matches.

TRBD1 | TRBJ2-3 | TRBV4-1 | CAGSRQGTTDTQYF
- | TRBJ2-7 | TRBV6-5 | CASSRTAAEQYF
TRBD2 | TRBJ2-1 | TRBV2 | CASLTGTSGRKGNEQFF
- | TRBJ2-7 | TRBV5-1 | CASTRDYEQYF
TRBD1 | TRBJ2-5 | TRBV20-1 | CSARDGQGRMETQYF
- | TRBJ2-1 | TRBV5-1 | CASSPSGTGHYNEQFF
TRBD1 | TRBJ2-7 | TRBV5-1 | CASSSETGGEQYF
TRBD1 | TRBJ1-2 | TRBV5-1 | CASSLDSGTGNGYTF
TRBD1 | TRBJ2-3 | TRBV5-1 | CASSGQGGADTQYF
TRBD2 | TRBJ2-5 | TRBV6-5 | CASSPGTSGSLETQYF
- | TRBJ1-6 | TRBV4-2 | CASSQVTGRNSPLHF
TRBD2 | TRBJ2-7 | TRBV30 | CAWSVRRESEQYF
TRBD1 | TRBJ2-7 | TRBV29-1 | CSVERTGGYEQYF
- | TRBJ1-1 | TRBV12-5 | CASGLRENTEAFF
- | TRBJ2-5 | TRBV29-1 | CSVDNGGETQYF
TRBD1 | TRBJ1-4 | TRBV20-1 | CSARGGQGYEKLFF
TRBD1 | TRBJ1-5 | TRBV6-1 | CASSAGTGNQPQHF
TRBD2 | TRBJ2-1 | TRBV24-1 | CATSGRLAGGNNEQFF
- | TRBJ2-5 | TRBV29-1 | CSVEGDSYQETQYF
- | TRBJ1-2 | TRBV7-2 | CASSQDFGGAGYTF
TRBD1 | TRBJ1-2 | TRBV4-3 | CASSQEVVPGGFSGGYTF
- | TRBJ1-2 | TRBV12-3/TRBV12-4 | CASSYGSTNYGYTF
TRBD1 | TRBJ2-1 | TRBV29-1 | CSVVTGPSYNEQFF
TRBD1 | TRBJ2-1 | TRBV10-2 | CARRDAGGKDNEQFF
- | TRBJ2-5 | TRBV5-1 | CASSWGEETQYF
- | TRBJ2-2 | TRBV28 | CTSSLTPANAGELFF
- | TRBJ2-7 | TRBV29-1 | CSVEAPYEQYF
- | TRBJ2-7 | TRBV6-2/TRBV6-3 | CASSPGLDVYEQYF
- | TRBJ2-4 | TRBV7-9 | CASSLLGPIQYF
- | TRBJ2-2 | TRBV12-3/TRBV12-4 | CASSFAGAGAGELFF
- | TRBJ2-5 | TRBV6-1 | CASSGQGKETQYF
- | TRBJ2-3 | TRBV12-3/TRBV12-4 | CASSEIGGDTDTQYF